The 18 T cell receptor beta chains below come from one sample, sequenced in a study of T cell responses to AZD1222 COVID-19 vaccine. The data were produced by immunoSEQ multiplex PCR, yet TCRdb's version contains in-frame clones alone and is incomplete. The table lists 100,000 to 130,000 clones, 90% to 95% of them singletons, with roughly 6.2% in the top ten. This sample comprised peripheral blood, obtained 28 days after the second AZD1222 dose. All receptors come from an adult who received the AZD1222 COVID-19 vaccine.

The rearrangement joins TRBV5-5 to TRBJ1-3, with no clear D. This CDR3 region has 14 residues. In germline, CDR1 is SGHKS, CDR2 YYEKEE (reference sequence). The ends were cut back, 0 bases at V and 0 bases at J, with 4 bases in the middle. The CDR3 protein is CASSLAGSGNTIYF. In DNA, the CDR3 is TGTGCCAGCAGCTTGGCAGGCTCTGGAAACACCATATATTTT. The variable domain in full, with the rest retrieved from reference TRBV5-5 and TRBJ1-3, is DAGVTQSPTHLIKTRGQQVTLRCSPISGHKSVSWYQQVLGQGPQFIFQYYEKEERGRGNFPDRFSARQFPNYSSELNVNALLLGDSALYLCASSLAGSGNTIYFGEGSWLTVV.

The rearrangement joins TRBV5-6 to TRBJ2-7; 10 nucleotides match TRBD1. The CDR3 is 17 residues long. Germline CDR1 and CDR2: SGHDT and YYEEEE. V trimming: 3 bases; J trimming: 2 bases; junction bases outside the gene matches: 11. The CDR3 bases are TGTGCCAGCAGCTCACCATCAACCGACAGGGGGCCCTACGAGCAGTACTTC. It translates to CASSSPSTDRGPYEQYF.

This chain connects TRBV3-1 (or the pseudogene TRBV3-2) to TRBJ1-2; weak D call: TRBD1 (5 bases). Trimming removed 6 bases from V and 6 bases from J, with 17 bases in between. This CDR3 comprises 14 residues. Per the germline V gene, CDR1 is LGHDT and CDR2 is YNNKEL (reference sequence). CDR3 sequence reads: CASSYRGGEDGYTF. CDR3 in DNA: TGTGCCAGCAGTTACCGCGGGGGTGAGGATGGCTACACCTTC.

V gene TRBV12-3 or TRBV12-4 combines with J gene TRBJ2-7; D possibly uses TRBD1 or TRBD2 (5 bases each). The CDR3 spans 12 residues. Trimming took off 8 bases at V and 4 bases at J, with 12 bases between the two ends. In DNA form, the CDR3 reads TGTGCCAGCGGACTCGAGGGGTACGAGCAGTACTTC. Translated: CASGLEGYEQYF.

This clone was observed a single time. V gene TRBV18 combines with J gene TRBJ1-1; D perhaps matches TRBD1 (6 bases). Germline V gene sequence: CDR1 KGHSH, CDR2 LQKENI. Trimming pared 6 bases from V and 0 bases from J, leaving 8 bases between. This CDR3 contains 13 residues. The CDR3 here is CASSQGLNTEAFF. Written as DNA, the CDR3 is TGTGCCAGCTCCCAGGGGTTGAACACTGAAGCTTTCTTT.

As concerns this clone: Compared with germline, one end of the junction differs, possibly owing to a read error. This chain joins TRBV7-7 and TRBJ2-2; 7 bases are a match to TRBD2. The CDR3 runs to 16 residues. Germline V lookup: CDR1 SSHAT, CDR2 FNYEAQ (reference sequence). The CDR3 is CASSLRLAANTGELFF. In DNA, the CDR3 is TGTGCTAGCAGCTTAAGGCTAGCGGCTAACACCGGGGAGCTGTTTTTT.

The rearrangement links TRBV5-1 to TRBJ2-7, with 7 nucleotides matching TRBD2. Germline CDR1 is SGHRS and CDR2 is YFSETQ. The CDR3 totals 15 residues. Trimming removed 3 bases from V and 5 bases from J; junction bases left unmatched: 11. The CDR3 sequence is CASSSVAGTFHEQYF. In nucleotides, the CDR3 is TGCGCCAGCAGCTCCGTAGCGGGTACCTTCCACGAGCAGTACTTC.

V is TRBV11-2 and J is TRBJ2-1; D may be TRBD2 (6 bases). The germline V and J ends were trimmed by 5 bases and 2 bases, with 13 bases remaining between them. CDR3 length: 15 amino acids. Germline V gives CDR1 SGHAT, CDR2 FQNNGV. CDR3: CASSPQGGPYNEQFF. CDR3 in DNA: TGTGCCAGCAGCCCCCAGGGAGGCCCCTACAATGAGCAGTTCTTC.

This clone was found once. The chain combines TRBV10-3 with TRBJ1-2; no clear D gene. The CDR3 is 12 amino acids. V was pared by 6 bases and J by 3 bases, with 8 bases between. Germline V lookup: CDR1 ENHRY, CDR2 SYGVKD. Here the CDR3 reads CAIRSADYGYTF. The CDR3 coding sequence is TGTGCCATCAGATCGGCCGACTATGGCTACACCTTC.

The J gene is TRBJ1-6, the V gene TRBV4-1; 7 nucleotides match TRBD1. Looked up from germline, CDR1 is MGHRA and CDR2 is YSYEKL. J lost 10 bases, V lost 2 bases, and 11 bases had no gene match. This CDR3 spans 16 amino acids. CDR3 protein: CASSQNPGTVSSPLHF. Written as DNA, the CDR3 is TGCGCCAGCAGCCAAAACCCCGGGACAGTAAGCTCACCCCTCCACTTT.

The gene calls are TRBV30 and TRBJ1-3; tentatively, D is TRBD1 (6 bases). With 2 bases removed from V and 4 bases from J, the gap between germline ends came to 15 bases. Germline CDR1 GTSNPN, CDR2 SVGIG (reference sequence). The CDR3 spans 15 residues. CDR3 sequence: CAWSRADRNGNTIYF. CDR3 sequence (DNA): TGTGCCTGGAGTCGAGCGGACAGAAACGGAAACACCATATATTTT.

The rearrangement uses TRBV4-1 and TRBJ1-2; D may be TRBD1 (5 bases). CDR1 MGHRA and CDR2 YSYEKL come from the germline V gene. This CDR3 is 14 amino acids long. V was trimmed by 0 bases and J by 8 bases, leaving 13 bases between them. Here the CDR3 reads CASSQDRGGDGYTF. CDR3 coding DNA: TGCGCCAGCAGCCAAGATAGGGGAGGGGACGGCTACACCTTC.

The chain links TRBV9 to TRBJ2-3; weak D call: TRBD2 (6 bases). Trimming shortened V by 3 bases and J by 2 bases, and 10 bases separated the two germline ends. CDR3 length equals 14 residues. Germline V gene lookup returns CDR1 SGDLS and CDR2 YYNGEE. The CDR3 region has the DNA TGTGCCAGCAGCGATTCGGGAGACACAGATACGCAGTATTTT. Amino acids: CASSDSGDTDTQYF.

This clone is termed medium-sized. The rearrangement joins TRBV5-4 to TRBJ1-6; 8 nucleotides agree with TRBD1. Trimming at V came to 4 bases and at J to 11 bases, leaving 8 bases not matched to a gene. CDR3 length equals 14 residues. CDR1 is SGHNT and CDR2 is YYREEE in the germline V gene (reference sequence). The CDR3 here is CASSLRDRLTPLHF. Here the CDR3 DNA reads TGTGCCAGCAGCCTACGGGACAGGTTAACACCCCTCCACTTT.

The chain has TRBV29-1 and TRBJ1-2; D perhaps matches TRBD1 (6 bases). The V gene lost 7 bases and the J gene lost 1 base, with 10 bases spanning the gap. CDR3 length: 12 amino acids. The V gene's germline CDR1 is SQVTM and CDR2 ANQGSEA. The CDR3 DNA reads as TGCAGCGACACAGGGATTAACTATGGCTACACCTTC. The encoded protein is CSDTGINYGYTF.

V and J are TRBV30 and TRBJ2-7; 10 positions match TRBD2. V lost 5 bases, J lost 7 bases, and 8 bases stayed unmatched. Looked up from germline, CDR1 is GTSNPN and CDR2 is SVGIG (reference sequence). CDR3 size: 13 residues. The CDR3 loop is CAWAGLALSEQYF. CDR3 DNA sequence: TGTGCCTGGGCGGGACTAGCGCTCTCAGAGCAGTACTTC.

The J gene is TRBJ2-7, the V gene TRBV15; a possible D gene is TRBD2 (6 bases). Germline V gene data show CDR1 as LNHNV and CDR2 as YYDKDF (reference sequence). V lost 0 bases, J lost 2 bases, and 8 bases lay in between. The length of the CDR3 is 14 residues. Here the CDR3 reads CATSRDGGTYEQYF. Here the CDR3 DNA reads TGTGCCACCAGCAGAGATGGCGGGACCTACGAGCAGTACTTC. Full variable domain (missing parts from reference TRBV15 and TRBJ2-7): DAMVIQNPRYQVTQFGKPVTLSCSQTLNHNVMYWYQQKSSQAPKLLFHYYDKDFNNEADTPDNFQSRRPNTSFCFLDIRSPGLGDTAMYLCATSRDGGTYEQYFGPGTRLTVT.

The chain recombines TRBV4-3 with TRBJ2-7, with a possible D match to TRBD2 (6 bases). CDR1 and CDR2 (germline): LGHNA, YSLEER. Trimming took 0 bases from V and 9 from J, leaving 12 bases between them. The CDR3 sequence is 13 residues long. The CDR3 DNA sequence: TGCGCCAGCAGCCAAGATGCACTAGCCGTGCAGTACTTC. Its translation: CASSQDALAVQYF.